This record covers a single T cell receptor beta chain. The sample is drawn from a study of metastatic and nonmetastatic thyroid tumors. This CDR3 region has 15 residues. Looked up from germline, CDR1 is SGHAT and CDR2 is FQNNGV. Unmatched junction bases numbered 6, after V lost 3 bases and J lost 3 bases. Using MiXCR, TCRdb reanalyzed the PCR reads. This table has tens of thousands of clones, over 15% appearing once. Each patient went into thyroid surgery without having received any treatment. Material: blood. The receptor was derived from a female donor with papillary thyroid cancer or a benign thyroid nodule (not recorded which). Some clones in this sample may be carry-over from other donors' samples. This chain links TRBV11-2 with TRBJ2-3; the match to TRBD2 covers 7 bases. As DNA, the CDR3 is TGTGCCAGCAGCTTCGGGCGGGGGAGGACAGATACGCAGTATTTT. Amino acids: CASSFGRGRTDTQYF.